This T cell receptor (beta chain) was captured in a study of T cells in Graves' hyperthyroidism and ophthalmopathy. Each diagnosis drew on symptoms, thyroxine, TRAb, thyroid ultrasound and orbital computed tomography findings. As for this clonotype: The DNA is omitted, as the CDR3 cannot be located on it reliably, and the CDR3 follows TCRdb's listing.

The CDR3 is 21 residues long, counting both termini. The germline CDR1 and CDR2 sequences are SGHTA and FQGNSA. There were TCR beta CDR3 regions amplified from RNA transcripts. First-round RT-PCR targeting the TCR CDR3 was performed with the HTBI primer set. TCRdb reanalysed the multiplex PCR reads using MiXCR and keeps one entry per CDR3 protein. There are under 300,000 distinct CDR3 sequences in the sample; more than 10% occur only once, and almost 8% lies in the top ten. The receptor was isolated from a woman aged 30 to 39 with Graves' hyperthyroidism that later progressed to Graves' ophthalmopathy. Sequences were obtained from blood. The chain has TRBV7-2 and TRBJ1-1; the table gives TRBD1 as D, unverified against the DNA. CDR3: CASSFYICSARVLQGRTEAFF.